Below, 7 T cell receptor beta chains from the same sample are listed, as sequenced in a study of T cell responses to AZD1222 COVID-19 vaccine. Assay: immunoSEQ multiplex PCR; the TCRdb copy retains only in-frame clones and omits some. Seen here are roughly 120,000 clones, around 90% observed once, and the top ten hold roughly 7.6%. Sequenced material: peripheral blood, taken on day 0 of AZD1222 vaccination. Receptor source: an adult in good health.

This chain uses TRBV7-9 with TRBJ1-1; unclear D gene. Trimming took off 7 bases at V and 1 base at J, with 7 bases between the two ends. Germline assignment: CDR1 SEHNR and CDR2 FQNEAQ (reference sequence). This CDR3 is 12 amino acids long. CDR3 DNA sequence: TGTGCCAGCAAGGACCAGAACACTGAAGCTTTCTTT. It specifies CASKDQNTEAFF.

The chain combines TRBV18 with TRBJ1-2; tentatively, D is TRBD1 (6 bases). CDR3 length: 15 amino acids. V was shortened by 3 bases and J by 8 bases, with 19 bases between the two germline ends. Germline CDR1 and CDR2: KGHSH and LQKENI. The CDR3 here is CASSPTGTMGLGYTF. The CDR3 DNA is TGTGCCAGCTCACCCACAGGGACTATGGGGTTGGGCTACACCTTC.

CDR3 amino acids: CASSLSDWQPQHF. CDR3 nucleotide sequence: TGTGCCAGCAGTTTATCGGATTGGCAGCCCCAGCATTTT. This chain links TRBV27 with TRBJ1-5; unclear D gene. This CDR3 spans 13 amino acids. Germline V gene data show CDR1 as MNHEY and CDR2 as SMNVEV (reference sequence). The V end lost 0 bases, the J end lost 7 bases, and 7 bases lay between the germline ends.

This clone has just one count. The rearrangement joins TRBV24-1 to TRBJ2-3; 11 bases line up with TRBD2. V shed 5 bases, J shed 5 bases, and the junction held 5 bases outside the gene matches. Germline values: CDR1 KGHDR, CDR2 SFDVKD. CDR3 length: 15 amino acids. CDR3 in amino acids: CATSGGTSGKDTQYF. CDR3 DNA sequence: TGTGCCACCAGTGGGGGGACTAGCGGAAAAGATACGCAGTATTTT.

This sequence joins TRBV19 and TRBJ2-1; tentatively, D is TRBD2 (5 bases). Per the germline V gene, CDR1 is LNHDA and CDR2 is SQIVND (reference sequence). This CDR3 is built from 13 residues. Deletions cut 4 bases from V and 9 bases from J, with 13 bases between. CDR3 DNA: TGTGCCAGTAGTAGGCAGGACCGGGGTGAGCAGTTCTTC. Translated: CASSRQDRGEQFF.

In DNA, the CDR3 is TGTGCCAGCAGATTGGACAGGGATTATGGCTACACCTTC. As protein: CASRLDRDYGYTF. This chain links TRBV12-3 or TRBV12-4 with TRBJ1-2, with 8 bases identical to TRBD1. This CDR3 is built from 13 residues. The trim removed 6 bases at V and 5 bases at J, leaving 5 bases unmatched.

The chain carries TRBV10-3 and TRBJ2-7; the D call may be TRBD1 or TRBD2 (6 bases each). Germline values: CDR1 ENHRY, CDR2 SYGVKD. V dropped 3 bases and J dropped 2 bases, with 14 bases sitting between them. The CDR3 runs to 15 residues. CDR3 sequence reads: CAISDSGGPPYEQYF. CDR3 coding DNA: TGTGCCATCAGTGACTCCGGGGGCCCTCCCTACGAGCAGTACTTC.